Each of the 32 T cell receptor beta chains below was sequenced from the same sample in a study of EBV T-cell therapy then PD-1 blockade in nasopharyngeal carcinoma. This table comes from immunoSEQ multiplex PCR, and its TCRdb copy is limited to in-frame clones, with some not included. The sample has about 20,000 clones, around 80% seen once. Antigen specificity for these receptors is unknown. Time point specified: 266 days after commencement of treatment, after nivolumab therapy. Noted treatment: AdE1-LMPpoly-expanded autologous EBV-specific T-cell therapy followed by anti-PD-1 nivolumab. The sample here was CD8+ T cells from blood, taken at roughly day 290 from a patient whose treatment included autologous EBV-specific T cells and nivolumab. The receptors shown here come from a man aged 35 to 55 with nasopharyngeal carcinoma.

V is TRBV13 and J is TRBJ1-3; no reliable D call. The germline V gene has CDR1 PRHDT and CDR2 FYEKMQ (reference sequence). CDR3 length: 17 residues. With 0 bases removed from V and 1 base from J, the gap between germline ends came to 13 bases. The CDR3 loop reads CASSLGPSEDSGNTIYF. In DNA form, the CDR3 reads TGTGCCAGCAGCTTAGGCCCATCTGAGGATTCTGGAAACACCATATATTTT.

The genes are TRBV2 and TRBJ2-5; 13 bases match TRBD2. V was clipped by 6 bases and J by 5 bases; unmatched bases: 9. The germline gives CDR1 SNHLY, CDR2 FYNNEI. The CDR3 covers 16 residues. CDR3 coding DNA: TGTGCCAGCAGCCGACTAGCGGGGGGCCGGGGGGAGACCCAGTACTTC. Residues: CASSRLAGGRGETQYF.

The rearrangement joins TRBV4-1 to TRBJ2-2; 10 nucleotides match TRBD2. The ends lost 0 bases at V and 6 bases at J; junction bases unmatched: 1. The germline CDR1 and CDR2 sequences are MGHRA and YSYEKL. The CDR3 length is 15 residues. The CDR3 region has the DNA TGCGCCAGCAGCCAAGAGCTAGCGGGGGCCGGGGAGCTGTTTTTT. It is translated as CASSQELAGAGELFF.

This rearrangement joins TRBV27 to TRBJ2-7; possible D gene TRBD2, 7 bases. Germline V gene lookup returns CDR1 MNHEY and CDR2 SMNVEV (reference sequence). This CDR3 contains 14 residues. V dropped 6 bases and J dropped 2 bases, with 14 bases sitting between them. CDR3 coding DNA: TGTGCCAGCAGCTGGGGGGGGCCGGCCTACGAGCAGTACTTC. It is translated as CASSWGGPAYEQYF.

The J gene is TRBJ2-7, the V gene TRBV6-1, with 11 nucleotides matching TRBD1. With 1 base clipped from V and 2 bases from J, the junction kept 1 base outside the gene matches. There are 15 residues in the CDR3. Germline assignment: CDR1 MNHNS and CDR2 SASEGT. The DNA for the CDR3 is TGTGCCAGCAGTGAAGGGACAGGGGGCCCCTACGAGCAGTACTTC. This gives the protein CASSEGTGGPYEQYF.

CDR3 bases: TGTGCCAGTAGTATTTGGGGAGATAACACCGGGGAGCTGTTTTTT. Protein: CASSIWGDNTGELFF. The chain recombines TRBV19 with TRBJ2-2, with a possible D match to TRBD2 (5 bases). CDR1 and CDR2 (germline): LNHDA, SQIVND (reference sequence). The ends were cut back, 3 bases at V and 2 bases at J, with 10 bases in the middle. The CDR3 has 15 residues.

The table lists this clone with a few counts. V gene TRBV7-9 combines with J gene TRBJ2-5; D is perhaps TRBD1 or TRBD2 (6 bases each). Per germline, CDR1 SEHNR and CDR2 FQNEAQ (reference sequence). There are 12 residues in the CDR3. With 4 bases removed from V and 9 bases from J, the gap between germline ends came to 12 bases. The CDR3 loop is CASSSTRGAQYF. The DNA for the CDR3 is TGTGCCAGCAGCTCAACAAGGGGGGCCCAGTACTTC.

This clone appeared a single time. The rearrangement uses TRBV2 and TRBJ2-7, with a tentative D call TRBD1 (5 bases). V gave up 3 bases and J gave up 1 base, with 13 bases separating them. CDR1 and CDR2 from the germline V gene are SNHLY and FYNNEI. The CDR3 is made up of 15 amino acids. The CDR3 coding sequence is TGTGCCAGCAGTGAGGGTTGGGGCCTGTCCTACGAGCAGTACTTC. This codes for CASSEGWGLSYEQYF. Combining the CDR3 with reference TRBV2 and TRBJ2-7 gives the whole variable domain EPEVTQTPSHQVTQMGQEVILRCVPISNHLYFYWYRQILGQKVEFLVSFYNNEISEKSEIFDDQFSVERPDGSNFTLKIRSTKLEDSAMYFCASSEGWGLSYEQYFGPGTRLTVT.

V is TRBV9 and J is TRBJ2-7; 9 bases fit TRBD2. Unmatched junction bases numbered 9, after V lost 10 bases and J lost 4 bases. The CDR3 contains 13 residues. CDR1 and CDR2 from the germline V gene are SGDLS and YYNGEE. CDR3 region: CARGGGPGYEQYF. The CDR3 DNA reads as TGTGCCCGCGGGGGGGGCCCGGGGTACGAGCAGTACTTC. Full variable domain (outside the CDR3, taken from reference TRBV9 and TRBJ2-7): DSGVTQTPKHLITATGQRVTLRCSPRSGDLSVYWYQQSLDQGLQFLIQYYNGEERAKGNILERFSAQQFPDLHSELNLSSLELGDSALYFCARGGGPGYEQYFGPGTRLTVT.

This clone was seen once. The chain links TRBV4-1 to TRBJ1-6, with D maybe TRBD1 (6 bases). The CDR3 is 17 residues long. Trimming pared 0 bases from V and 4 bases from J, leaving 13 bases between. CDR1 and CDR2 from the germline V gene are MGHRA and YSYEKL. The CDR3 protein is CASSQDAGQNYNSPLHF. CDR3 bases: TGCGCCAGCAGCCAAGACGCAGGACAGAATTATAATTCACCCCTCCACTTT.

The chain employs TRBV14 and TRBJ2-5, with D hard to call. Trimming removed 5 bases at V and 2 bases at J, with 12 bases between. The CDR3 consists of 14 residues. Germline CDR1 SGHDN, CDR2 FVKESK. In DNA form, the CDR3 reads TGTGCCAGCAGCTGGGTAACAGTTCAAGAGACCCAGTACTTC. Amino acids: CASSWVTVQETQYF.

The V and J genes are TRBV5-4 and TRBJ1-5, with D possibly being TRBD1 (5 bases). Germline CDR1 reads SGHNT; CDR2 reads YYREEE (reference sequence). V lost 0 bases, J lost 6 bases, and 10 bases lay in between. The CDR3 spans 14 residues. DNA for the CDR3: TGTGCCAGCAGCTTGGAGGGAGGGGCTCAGCCCCAGCATTTT. It is translated as CASSLEGGAQPQHF.

The chain uses TRBV29-1 and TRBJ2-7; D is unresolved. The CDR3 contains 14 residues. Deletions cut 1 base from V and 5 bases from J, with 15 bases between. Germline CDR1 SQVTM, CDR2 ANQGSEA. The CDR3 region is CSVEVLGSVNEQYF. In DNA, the CDR3 is TGCAGCGTTGAAGTCCTAGGGTCGGTAAACGAGCAGTACTTC.

This clone has just one count. This rearrangement joins TRBV28 to TRBJ2-3; 8 bases are shared with TRBD2. J gave up 4 bases and V 6 bases, and 18 bases lay outside the gene matches. This CDR3 comprises 18 residues. Germline V gene data show CDR1 as MDHEN and CDR2 as SYDVKM. The CDR3, as DNA: TGTGCCAGCAGCACCTTGGGCGGGGGGCGTCAGCAGGCAGATACGCAGTATTTT. Amino acid sequence: CASSTLGGGRQQADTQYF.

This clone was picked up a small number of times. The chain employs TRBV5-8 and TRBJ1-5; D perhaps matches TRBD1 (6 bases). Germline CDR1 and CDR2: SGHTS and YDEGEE. The CDR3 extends over 15 amino acids. Trimming removed 0 bases at V and 1 base at J, with 8 bases between. In DNA form, the CDR3 reads TGTGCCAGCAGCTTGGTGGGGGCGAGCAATCAGCCCCAGCATTTT. Amino acid sequence: CASSLVGASNQPQHF.

The chain is built from TRBV6-6 and TRBJ1-6; no definite D call. The germline V gene has CDR1 MNHNY and CDR2 SVGAGI (reference sequence). This CDR3 region has 12 residues. V lost 7 bases, J lost 12 bases, and 13 bases lay in between. The CDR3: CASTPEGLPLHF. In DNA, the CDR3 is TGTGCCAGCACCCCCGAGGGCTTACCCCTCCACTTT.

The genes are TRBV9 and TRBJ1-1; no firm D call. This CDR3 is 13 amino acids long. The germline CDR1 and CDR2 sequences are SGDLS and YYNGEE. V lost 5 bases and J lost 2, with 10 bases in between. The CDR3 is CASSEQPNTEAFF. Here the CDR3 DNA reads TGTGCCAGCAGTGAACAGCCTAACACTGAAGCTTTCTTT. Using reference TRBV9 and TRBJ1-1 for the parts outside the CDR3, the full variable domain is DSGVTQTPKHLITATGQRVTLRCSPRSGDLSVYWYQQSLDQGLQFLIQYYNGEERAKGNILERFSAQQFPDLHSELNLSSLELGDSALYFCASSEQPNTEAFFGQGTRLTVV.

DNA for the CDR3: TGTGCCACCTCTTCCGGCGGGGACAGTTCACCCCTCCACTTT. This sequence encodes CATSSGGDSSPLHF. This sequence joins TRBV15 and TRBJ1-6, with 7 bases identical to TRBD1. V shed 8 bases and J 9 bases; nucleotides not matched to a gene: 10. The CDR3 totals 14 residues. Germline lookup yields CDR1 LNHNV and CDR2 YYDKDF (reference sequence).

This clone was picked up one time. The chain has TRBV4-2 and TRBJ2-1; 12 bases fit TRBD2. The ends lost 0 bases at V and 7 bases at J; junction bases unmatched: 4. Per the germline V gene, CDR1 is LGHNA and CDR2 is YNFKEQ. CDR3 length equals 16 residues. The DNA of the CDR3 is TGTGCCAGCAGCCAAGATTTCACTAGCGGGGGGAATGAGCAGTTCTTC. Translation gives CASSQDFTSGGNEQFF.

This rearrangement joins TRBV4-3 to TRBJ1-1; D is unclear. Trimming pared 1 base from V and 0 bases from J, leaving 3 bases between. The CDR3 spans 13 residues. Germline V gene sequence: CDR1 LGHNA, CDR2 YSLEER. This CDR3 is CASSQVVNTEAFF. For the CDR3, the DNA is TGCGCCAGCAGCCAAGTGGTGAACACTGAAGCTTTCTTT.

This rearrangement joins TRBV9 to TRBJ1-4, with D perhaps TRBD1 (5 bases). Trimming took 2 bases from V and 6 from J, leaving 11 bases between them. Germline V gene lookup returns CDR1 SGDLS and CDR2 YYNGEE. This CDR3 has 14 amino acids. CDR3 amino acids: CASSVGGGYEKLFF. The DNA of the CDR3 is TGTGCCAGCAGCGTGGGGGGAGGCTATGAAAAACTGTTTTTT.

The count of this clone is one. The chain uses TRBV6-2 or TRBV6-3 and TRBJ2-7; tentatively, D is TRBD2 (6 bases). Germline assignment: CDR1 MNHEY and CDR2 SVGEGT. Trimming removed 2 bases at V and 2 bases at J, with 13 bases between. The CDR3 is 15 residues long. The CDR3 reads CASSYPGTLPYEQYF. CDR3 sequence (DNA): TGTGCCAGCAGTTACCCCGGGACTTTACCCTACGAGCAGTACTTC.

The rearrangement links TRBV18 to TRBJ1-6; tentative D call: TRBD1 (5 bases). The CDR3 consists of 19 residues. Germline V gene sequence: CDR1 KGHSH, CDR2 LQKENI. V gave up 0 bases and J gave up 8 bases, with 23 bases separating them. DNA for the CDR3: TGTGCCAGCTCACCACCGGGCGTCAATAGGGCGGGGGGACATTCACCCCTCCACTTT. Translating gives CASSPPGVNRAGGHSPLHF.

The gene calls are TRBV5-1 and TRBJ2-7; D tentatively fits TRBD1 or TRBD2 (5 bases each). The CDR3 contains 14 residues. V dropped 4 bases and J dropped 2 bases, with 13 bases sitting between them. CDR1 and CDR2 (germline): SGHRS, YFSETQ. The CDR3 loop is CASSTTGTTYEQYF. CDR3 bases: TGCGCCAGCAGCACCACCGGGACCACCTACGAGCAGTACTTC. The whole variable domain, filled in from reference TRBV5-1 and TRBJ2-7, reads KAGVTQTPRYLIKTRGQQVTLSCSPISGHRSVSWYQQTPGQGLQFLFEYFSETQRNKGNFPGRFSGRQFSNSRSEMNVSTLELGDSALYLCASSTTGTTYEQYFGPGTRLTVT.

The chain is built from TRBV2 and TRBJ2-1, with 13 bases aligning to TRBD2. The CDR3 loop spans 13 amino acids. In germline, CDR1 is SNHLY, CDR2 FYNNEI. J gave up 10 bases and V 5 bases, and 2 bases lay outside the gene matches. The CDR3 loop is CASSTSGGAEQFF. CDR3 bases: TGTGCCAGCAGTACTAGCGGGGGGGCAGAGCAGTTCTTC.

The CDR3 region has the DNA TGTGCCAGCAGCTTGGGACTAGCAGGAGAGCAGTTCTTC. Translation: CASSLGLAGEQFF. The chain has TRBV7-2 and TRBJ2-1; 9 positions match TRBD2. Per germline, CDR1 SGHTA and CDR2 FQGNSA. The CDR3 spans 13 residues. Trimming cost V 3 bases and J 10 bases; bases outside gene matches: 4.

The V gene is TRBV7-9, the J gene TRBJ2-5, with 8 nucleotides matching TRBD2. The CDR3 length is 13 residues. CDR1 SEHNR and CDR2 FQNEAQ come from the germline V gene (reference sequence). After removal of 8 bases from V and 5 bases from J, the junction contained 7 bases not matched to a gene. CDR3 loop: CASLSSGSETQYF. The CDR3 DNA reads TGTGCCAGCCTTTCTAGCGGGTCGGAGACCCAGTACTTC.

This chain uses TRBV5-6 with TRBJ1-2, with D perhaps TRBD1 (5 bases). Trimming left V 2 bases short and J 13 bases short, with 24 bases between. Germline assignment: CDR1 SGHDT and CDR2 YYEEEE. The CDR3 is made up of 15 amino acids. The CDR3: CASSLGIGTGMACTF. The CDR3 DNA reads as TGTGCCAGCAGCTTAGGAATAGGGACGGGTATGGCTTGCACCTTC.

This chain connects TRBV27 to TRBJ2-5; possible D gene TRBD2, 6 bases. Per germline, CDR1 MNHEY and CDR2 SMNVEV (reference sequence). The CDR3 has 14 amino acids. V was pared by 5 bases and J by 5 bases, with 15 bases between. CDR3 bases: TGTGCCAGCAGTCCCGGGACTCGCGTGGAGACCCAGTACTTC. Translation gives CASSPGTRVETQYF.

This chain connects TRBV4-3 to TRBJ1-5; 7 nucleotides line up with TRBD1. Germline CDR1 is LGHNA and CDR2 is YSLEER. The CDR3 consists of 14 residues. CDR3: CRRGGQNSNQPQHF. The CDR3 region has the DNA TGCCGCCGGGGGGGACAGAATAGCAATCAGCCCCAGCATTTT.

This sequence joins TRBV4-1 and TRBJ2-7; 10 bases align to TRBD1. The germline V gene has CDR1 MGHRA and CDR2 YSYEKL. J gave up 0 bases and V 1 base, and 0 bases lay outside the gene matches. The CDR3 has 15 amino acids. The CDR3 region is CASSQGDRGSYEQYF. CDR3 coding DNA: TGCGCCAGCAGCCAAGGGGACAGGGGCTCCTACGAGCAGTACTTC.

The chain couples TRBV7-9 to TRBJ1-2; D gene uncertain. The V end lost 2 bases, the J end lost 0 bases, and 13 bases lay between the germline ends. This CDR3 region has 16 residues. From germline, CDR1 is SEHNR and CDR2 FQNEAQ (reference sequence). Here the CDR3 reads CASSLKPTAANYGYTF. CDR3 sequence (DNA): TGTGCCAGCAGCTTAAAGCCCACAGCAGCTAACTATGGCTACACCTTC. Full variable domain (outside the CDR3, taken from reference TRBV7-9 and TRBJ1-2): DTGVSQNPRHKITKRGQNVTFRCDPISEHNRLYWYRQTLGQGPEFLTYFQNEAQLEKSRLLSDRFSAERPKGSFSTLEIQRTEQGDSAMYLCASSLKPTAANYGYTFGSGTRLTVV.